These T cell receptor beta chains were read from a single sample in a study of cytomegalovirus exposure and HLA in healthy donors. Only in-frame clones appear in the TCRdb table, and some are missing; sequencing was by immunoSEQ multiplex PCR. The sample has about 180,000 clones; 77% are singletons. The sequencing sample was made of PBMCs. These receptors came from a man aged 18 to 30 in good health and CMV-seronegative. The CDR3 runs from the conserved cysteine through the conserved F or W. A D gene is named only where the DNA matches it firmly. Not all rows give a size; the values are once, few, many and, for expanded clones, a class.

d_gene	j_gene	v_gene	abundance	CDR3aa	CDR3nt
TRBD2	TRBJ2-1	TRBV11-3	NA	CASSLTAGVYNEQFF	TGTGCCAGCAGCTTAACAGCGGGGGTCTACAATGAGCAGTTCTTC
NA	TRBJ2-7	TRBV19	once	CASSIGFQDEQYF	TGTGCCAGTAGTATAGGGTTTCAGGACGAGCAGTACTTC
TRBD1	TRBJ2-1	TRBV18	NA	CASSPRQGDYNEQFF	TGTGCCAGCTCACCTCGACAGGGGGACTACAATGAGCAGTTCTTC
TRBD2	TRBJ2-3	TRBV7-4	few	CASSLTSGRWSDTQYF	TGTGCCAGCAGCTTAACTAGCGGGAGATGGTCAGATACGCAGTATTTT
NA	TRBJ2-3	TRBV9	once	CASSVGATNTDTQYF	TGTGCCAGCAGCGTAGGAGCGACTAACACAGATACGCAGTATTTT
NA	TRBJ1-2	TRBV15	NA	CATSRDRNYGYTF	TGTGCCACCAGCAGAGACAGAAACTATGGCTACACCTTC
TRBD2	TRBJ2-5	TRBV11-1	NA	CASSFSGGSQETQYF	TGTGCCAGCAGCTTTAGCGGGGGAAGTCAAGAGACCCAGTACTTC
TRBD2	TRBJ2-1	TRBV4-3	NA	CASSRSTSGWNEQFF	TGCGCCAGCAGCCGCTCGACTAGCGGGTGGAATGAGCAGTTCTTC
NA	TRBJ2-4	TRBV13	NA	CASALAKNIQYF	TGTGCCAGCGCACTAGCCAAAAACATTCAGTACTTC
NA	TRBJ1-5	TRBV7-9	once	CASSRGESNQPQHF	TGTGCCAGCAGTCGGGGGGAGAGCAATCAGCCCCAGCATTTT
TRBD1	TRBJ1-2	TRBV11-2	NA	CASSTPTGGLDYGYTF	TGTGCCAGCAGCACCCCGACAGGGGGGCTTGACTATGGCTACACCTTC
NA	TRBJ2-2	TRBV23-1	NA	CASSQSTPRWVFDVGELFF	TGCGCCAGCAGTCAATCGACGCCGAGGTGGGTGTTTGATGTTGGGGAGCTGTTTTTT
NA	TRBJ1-4	TRBV5-8	NA	CASGFQGSANEKLFF	TGTGCCAGCGGGTTTCAGGGCAGCGCTAATGAAAAACTGTTTTTT
NA	TRBJ1-6	TRBV2	NA	CASTIKRTSNSPLHF	TGTGCCAGCACGATCAAAAGAACGAGTAATTCACCCCTCCACTTT
TRBD2	TRBJ2-5	TRBV9	NA	CASSTRPYSGGARETQYF	TGTGCCAGCAGCACTAGGCCATACAGCGGGGGGGCCAGGGAGACCCAGTACTTC
NA	TRBJ1-1	TRBV6-1	NA	CASSETRDTEAFF	TGTGCCAGCAGTGAAACGAGGGACACTGAAGCTTTCTTT
TRBD1	TRBJ1-1	TRBV19	NA	CASRERTGSSTEAFF	TGTGCCAGTAGGGAAAGGACAGGGTCTTCCACTGAAGCTTTCTTT
NA	TRBJ2-1	TRBV6-1	NA	CASSVLFSNEQFF	TGTGCCAGCAGTGTCCTATTTTCCAATGAGCAGTTCTTC
TRBD2	TRBJ2-1	TRBV18	NA	CASSLLGGGPLNEQFF	TGTGCCAGCTCCCTCCTTGGCGGGGGGCCTTTGAATGAGCAGTTCTTC
TRBD2	TRBJ2-5	TRBV4-1	NA	CASSQERLAGVGETQYF	TGCGCCAGCAGCCAAGAGCGACTAGCGGGAGTTGGGGAGACCCAGTACTTC
TRBD2	TRBJ2-7	TRBV27	NA	CASSLSGRAFYEQYF	TGTGCCAGCAGCCTTAGCGGGAGGGCCTTCTACGAGCAGTACTTC
NA	TRBJ1-4	TRBV5-5	NA	CASSLQGLGNEKLFF	TGTGCCAGCAGCTTGCAGGGACTCGGTAATGAAAAACTGTTTTTT
NA	TRBJ1-4	TRBV6-5	NA	CASSYGGSNEKLFF	TGTGCCAGCAGTTATGGCGGATCTAATGAAAAACTGTTTTTT
NA	TRBJ2-7	TRBV27	NA	CASSLQGYEQYF	TGTGCCAGCAGCCTCCAGGGGTACGAGCAGTACTTC
TRBD1	TRBJ2-7	TRBV4-2	NA	CASSQGGQGAYYEQYF	TGTGCCAGCAGCCAAGGGGGACAGGGGGCGTATTACGAGCAGTACTTC
NA	TRBJ1-5	TRBV19	few	CASNHRADQPQHF	TGTGCCAGTAATCACAGGGCCGATCAGCCCCAGCATTTT
TRBD1	TRBJ2-2	TRBV15	few	CATSRRTGANTGELFF	TGTGCCACCAGCAGACGGACAGGGGCAAACACCGGGGAGCTGTTTTTT
NA	TRBJ1-3	TRBV6-8	few	CASSYLFAVFGNTIYF	TGTGCCAGCAGTTACCTTTTCGCGGTATTTGGAAACACCATATATTTT
TRBD2	TRBJ2-7	TRBV6-5	NA	CASSTLTSAEYF	TGTGCCAGCAGTACACTTACTAGCGCCGAGTACTTC
TRBD2	TRBJ2-1	TRBV4-2	NA	CASSQDLGSLAVYNEQFF	TGTGCCAGCAGCCAAGATTTAGGGTCACTAGCGGTATACAATGAGCAGTTCTTC
NA	TRBJ1-6	TRBV9	NA	CASSPEGVVPLHF	TGTGCCAGCAGCCCTGAGGGCGTGGTACCCCTCCACTTT
TRBD1	TRBJ2-3	TRBV2	NA	CASQGAETQYF	TGTGCCAGCCAGGGGGCGGAGACGCAGTATTTT
TRBD1	TRBJ1-2	TRBV7-2	once	CASSFDRGLTNYGYTF	TGTGCCAGCAGCTTCGACAGGGGGTTGACTAACTATGGCTACACCTTC
TRBD1	TRBJ1-1	TRBV28	NA	CASSWGPGQQNTEAFF	TGTGCCAGCAGTTGGGGACCGGGACAGCAGAACACTGAAGCTTTCTTT
NA	TRBJ1-1	TRBV6-5	few	CASSRGQEAFF	TGTGCCAGCAGCAGGGGACAAGAAGCTTTCTTT
TRBD1	TRBJ2-7	TRBV18	NA	CASSPLGQGKRGEQYF	TGTGCCAGCTCACCCCTGGGACAGGGAAAGAGGGGCGAGCAGTACTTC
TRBD2	TRBJ2-1	TRBV30	NA	CAWSVRTSGRNEQFF	TGTGCCTGGAGTGTAAGGACTAGCGGGAGAAATGAGCAGTTCTTC
TRBD1	TRBJ2-2	TRBV6-1	once	CASSDTGGFRAGELFF	TGTGCCAGCAGTGACACAGGGGGGTTCAGGGCCGGGGAGCTGTTTTTT
TRBD1	TRBJ2-3	TRBV4-2	NA	CASSQDFGQGADTQYF	TGTGCCAGCAGCCAAGATTTCGGACAGGGAGCAGATACGCAGTATTTT
NA	TRBJ2-2	TRBV29-1	NA	CSVVTWTTGELFF	TGCAGCGTTGTGACCTGGACAACCGGGGAGCTGTTTTTT
NA	TRBJ1-2	TRBV27	NA	CASSLSTENYGYTF	TGTGCCAGCAGTTTATCGACAGAAAACTATGGCTACACCTTC
NA	TRBJ2-3	TRBV11-3	NA	CASRLSQSGDTQYF	TGTGCCAGCAGGCTTTCCCAGAGCGGAGATACGCAGTATTTT
TRBD1	TRBJ1-1	TRBV5-1	NA	CASSFDSGQGTEAFF	TGCGCCAGCAGCTTTGATTCGGGACAGGGCACTGAAGCTTTCTTT
TRBD1	TRBJ2-3	TRBV11-2	NA	CASSLGQSGTDTQYF	TGTGCCAGCAGCCTGGGACAGTCTGGCACAGATACGCAGTATTTT
TRBD1	TRBJ1-3	TRBV6-6	NA	CASSQGGLVAGNTIYF	TGTGCCAGCAGCCAGGGGGGCTTGGTGGCTGGAAACACCATATATTTT
NA	TRBJ1-5	TRBV4-2	NA	CASSPQTGSNQPQHF	TGTGCCAGCAGCCCCCAGACAGGAAGCAATCAGCCCCAGCATTTT
NA	TRBJ2-5	TRBV9	NA	CASSVGRGWETQYF	TGTGCCAGCAGCGTAGGTCGGGGATGGGAGACCCAGTACTTC
TRBD1	TRBJ1-1	TRBV5-4	NA	CTSSPARDRGTEAFF	TGTACCAGCAGCCCGGCTCGGGACAGGGGAACTGAAGCTTTCTTT
TRBD1	TRBJ1-2	TRBV6-1	NA	CASSETRPGGAYGYTF	TGTGCCAGCAGTGAAACGCGTCCAGGGGGCGCCTATGGCTACACCTTC
NA	TRBJ2-7	TRBV7-3	once	CASSLIHPHQGPTYEQYF	TGTGCCAGCAGCTTAATACACCCTCACCAGGGCCCAACCTACGAGCAGTACTTC
TRBD2	TRBJ2-1	TRBV6-4	once	CASSSGSGSYNEQFF	TGTGCCAGCAGTAGCGGGAGTGGTTCCTACAATGAGCAGTTCTTC
TRBD1	TRBJ1-2	TRBV7-8	few	CASSFQGDYGYTF	TGTGCCAGCAGCTTCCAGGGGGACTATGGCTACACCTTC
NA	TRBJ1-1	TRBV11-3	NA	CASSPTGPEAFF	TGTGCCAGCAGCCCTACAGGGCCTGAAGCTTTCTTT